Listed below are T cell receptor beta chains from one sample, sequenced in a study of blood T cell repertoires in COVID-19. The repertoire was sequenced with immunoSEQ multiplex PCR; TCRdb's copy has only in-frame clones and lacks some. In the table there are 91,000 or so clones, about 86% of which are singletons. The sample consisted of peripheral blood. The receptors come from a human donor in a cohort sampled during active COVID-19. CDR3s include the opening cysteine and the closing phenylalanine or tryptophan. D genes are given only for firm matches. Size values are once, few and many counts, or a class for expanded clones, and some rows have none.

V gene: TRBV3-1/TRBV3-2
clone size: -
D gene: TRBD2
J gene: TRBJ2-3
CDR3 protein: CASSPGLAGAYTDTQYF
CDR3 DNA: TGTGCCAGCAGCCCTGGACTAGCGGGGGCCTACACAGATACGCAGTATTTT

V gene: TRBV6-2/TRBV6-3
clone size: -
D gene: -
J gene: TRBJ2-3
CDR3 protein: CASSSLAVTDTQYF
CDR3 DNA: TGTGCCAGCAGTAGTCTAGCAGTCACAGATACGCAGTATTTT

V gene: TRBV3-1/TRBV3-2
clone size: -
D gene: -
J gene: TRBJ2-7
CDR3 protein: CASSQPGRADEQYF
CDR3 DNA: TGTGCCAGCAGCCAGCCTGGGCGGGCGGACGAGCAGTACTTC

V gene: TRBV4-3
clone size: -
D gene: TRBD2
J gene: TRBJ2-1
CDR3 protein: CASSQEAAAGVLNEQFF
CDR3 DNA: TGCGCCAGCAGCCAAGAAGCCGCAGCGGGAGTCCTCAATGAGCAGTTCTTC

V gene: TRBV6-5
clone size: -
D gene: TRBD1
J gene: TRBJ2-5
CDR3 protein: CASTGGETQYF
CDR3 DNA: TGTGCCAGCACAGGGGGAGAGACCCAGTACTTC

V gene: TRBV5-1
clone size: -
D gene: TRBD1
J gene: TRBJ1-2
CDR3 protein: CASSQGTGVNYGYTF
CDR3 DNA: TGCGCCAGCAGCCAAGGGACAGGGGTTAACTATGGCTACACCTTC

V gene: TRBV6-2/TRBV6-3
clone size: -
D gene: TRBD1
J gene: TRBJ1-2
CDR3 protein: CASSSTRDRGPIDYGYTF
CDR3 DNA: TGTGCCAGCAGTTCTACCCGGGACAGGGGGCCGATCGACTATGGCTACACCTTC

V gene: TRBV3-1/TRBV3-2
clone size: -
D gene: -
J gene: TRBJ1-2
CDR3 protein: CASSPEGVSGYGYTF
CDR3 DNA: TGTGCCAGCAGCCCCGAGGGGGTGTCGGGCTATGGCTACACCTTC

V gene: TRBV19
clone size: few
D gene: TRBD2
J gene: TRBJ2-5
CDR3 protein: CASSRTSSTQETQYF
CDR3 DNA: TGTGCCAGTAGTCGGACTAGTTCGACACAAGAGACCCAGTACTTC

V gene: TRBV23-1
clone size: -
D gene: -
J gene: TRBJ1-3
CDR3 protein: CASSHAGQTISGNTIYF
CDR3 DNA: TGCGCCAGCAGCCATGCAGGACAGACGATCTCTGGAAACACCATATATTTT

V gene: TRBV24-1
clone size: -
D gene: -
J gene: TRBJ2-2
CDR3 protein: CATSDPINTGELFF
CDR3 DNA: TGTGCCACCAGTGACCCAATCAACACCGGGGAGCTGTTTTTT

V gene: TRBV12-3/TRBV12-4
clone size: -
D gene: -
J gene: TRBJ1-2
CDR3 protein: CASSFSGDGYTF
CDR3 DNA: TGTGCCAGCAGTTTTTCCGGAGATGGCTACACCTTC

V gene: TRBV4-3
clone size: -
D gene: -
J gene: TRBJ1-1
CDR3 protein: CASSHQGGRGTEAFF
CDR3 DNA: TGCGCCAGCAGCCATCAAGGCGGCCGTGGCACTGAAGCTTTCTTT

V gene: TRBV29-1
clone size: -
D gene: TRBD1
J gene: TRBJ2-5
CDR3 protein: CSVEKGTGGFGETQYF
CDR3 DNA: TGCAGCGTTGAAAAAGGGACAGGGGGATTTGGTGAGACCCAGTACTTC

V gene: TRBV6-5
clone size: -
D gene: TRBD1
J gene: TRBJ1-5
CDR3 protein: CASKRQGASNQPQHF
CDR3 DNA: TGTGCCAGCAAGAGACAGGGGGCTAGCAATCAGCCCCAGCATTTT

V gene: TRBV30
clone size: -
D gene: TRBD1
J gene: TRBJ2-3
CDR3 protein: CACGQGADTQYF
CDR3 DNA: TGTGCGTGCGGACAGGGGGCAGATACGCAGTATTTT

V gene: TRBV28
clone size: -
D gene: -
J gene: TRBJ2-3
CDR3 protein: CASSRPQASTDTQYF
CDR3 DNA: TGTGCCAGCAGCCGCCCACAGGCTAGCACAGATACGCAGTATTTT

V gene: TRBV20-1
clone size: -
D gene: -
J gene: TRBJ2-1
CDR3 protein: CSASGRESYNEQFF
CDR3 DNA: TGCAGTGCTAGTGGGCGGGAATCCTACAATGAGCAGTTCTTC

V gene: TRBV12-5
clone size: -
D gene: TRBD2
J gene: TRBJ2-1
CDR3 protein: CASGLVIPASGREYNEQFF
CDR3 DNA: TGTGCTAGTGGTTTGGTCATACCCGCTAGCGGGAGAGAATACAATGAGCAGTTCTTC

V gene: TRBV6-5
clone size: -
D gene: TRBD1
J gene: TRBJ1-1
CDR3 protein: CASSGGQDYVTEAFF
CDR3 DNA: TGTGCCAGCAGCGGAGGACAGGATTACGTCACTGAAGCTTTCTTT

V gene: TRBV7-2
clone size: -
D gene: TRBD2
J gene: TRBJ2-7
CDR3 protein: CASSNRLAGGPGQYF
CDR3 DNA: TGTGCCAGCAGCAACCGACTAGCGGGGGGGCCGGGGCAGTACTTC

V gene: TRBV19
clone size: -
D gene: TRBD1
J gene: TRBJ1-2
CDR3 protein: CASSIIPNRGHYGYTF
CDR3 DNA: TGTGCCAGTAGTATCATCCCAAACAGGGGGCACTATGGCTACACCTTC

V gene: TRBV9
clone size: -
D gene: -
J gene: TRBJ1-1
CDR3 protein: CASSPHVRPQGTEAFF
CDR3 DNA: TGTGCCAGCAGCCCTCATGTCAGACCCCAGGGGACTGAAGCTTTCTTT

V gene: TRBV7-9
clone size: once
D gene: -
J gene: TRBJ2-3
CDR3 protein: CASSSWQGTDTQYF
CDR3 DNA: TGTGCCAGCAGCTCCTGGCAGGGAACAGATACGCAGTATTTT

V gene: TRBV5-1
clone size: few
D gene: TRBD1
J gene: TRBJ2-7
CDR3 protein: CASSLAPPGQHGYEQYF
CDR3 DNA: TGCGCCAGCAGCTTGGCACCCCCGGGACAGCATGGTTACGAGCAGTACTTC

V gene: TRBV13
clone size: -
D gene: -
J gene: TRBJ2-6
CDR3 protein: CASSPDSNFGANVLTF
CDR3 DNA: TGTGCCAGCAGCCCGGACAGTAACTTTGGGGCCAACGTCCTGACTTTC

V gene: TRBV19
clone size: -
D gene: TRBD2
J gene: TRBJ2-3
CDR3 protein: CASSVLGGGSDTQYF
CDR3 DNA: TGTGCCAGTAGTGTCCTCGGGGGGGGTTCAGATACGCAGTATTTT

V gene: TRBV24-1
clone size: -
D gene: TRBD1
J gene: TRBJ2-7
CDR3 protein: CATSEPGQGNEQYF
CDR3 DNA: TGTGCCACCAGTGAACCGGGACAGGGGAACGAGCAGTACTTC

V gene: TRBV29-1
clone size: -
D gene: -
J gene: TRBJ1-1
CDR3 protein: CSGSLGGTEAFF
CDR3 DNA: TGCAGCGGATCGCTGGGGGGCACTGAAGCTTTCTTT

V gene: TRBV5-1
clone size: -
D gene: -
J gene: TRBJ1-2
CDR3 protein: CASSLDGRANYGYTF
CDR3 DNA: TGCGCCAGCAGCTTGGATGGGAGAGCTAACTATGGCTACACCTTC

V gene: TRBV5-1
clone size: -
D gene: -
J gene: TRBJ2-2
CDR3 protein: CASRKQGGSTGELFF
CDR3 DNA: TGCGCCAGTAGAAAGCAGGGGGGATCCACCGGGGAGCTGTTTTTT

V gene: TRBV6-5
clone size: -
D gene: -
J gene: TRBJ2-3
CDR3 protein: CASTRVGGATDTQYF
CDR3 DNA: TGTGCCAGCACACGTGTTGGAGGGGCCACAGATACGCAGTATTTT

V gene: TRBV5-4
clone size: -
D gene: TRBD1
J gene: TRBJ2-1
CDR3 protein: CASSRLGQLPNEQFF
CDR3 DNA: TGTGCCAGCAGCCGCCTGGGACAGCTCCCCAATGAGCAGTTCTTC

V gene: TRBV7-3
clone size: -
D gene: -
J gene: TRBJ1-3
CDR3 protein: CASSPTSAGFGNTIYF
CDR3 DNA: TGTGCCAGCAGCCCAACCTCCGCGGGGTTCGGAAACACCATATATTTT

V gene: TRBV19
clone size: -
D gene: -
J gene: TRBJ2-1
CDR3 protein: CASSIVGGPYNEQFF
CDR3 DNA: TGTGCCAGTAGTATAGTTGGAGGGCCCTACAATGAGCAGTTCTTC

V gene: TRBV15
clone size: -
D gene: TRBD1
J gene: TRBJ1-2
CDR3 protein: CATSSPTGDGYTF
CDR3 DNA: TGTGCCACCAGCAGCCCCACAGGGGACGGCTACACCTTC

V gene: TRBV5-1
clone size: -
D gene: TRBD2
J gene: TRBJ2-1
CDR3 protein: CASSDRGAGGWNEQFF
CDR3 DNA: TGCGCCAGCAGCGACCGGGGTGCGGGGGGGTGGAATGAGCAGTTCTTC

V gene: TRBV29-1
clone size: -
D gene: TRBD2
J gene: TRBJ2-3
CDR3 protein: CSVERTSGGTDTQYF
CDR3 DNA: TGCAGCGTTGAGAGAACTAGCGGGGGCACAGATACGCAGTATTTT

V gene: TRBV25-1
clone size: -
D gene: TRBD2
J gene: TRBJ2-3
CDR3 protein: CASSEGLAGVGGTQYF
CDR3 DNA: TGTGCCAGCAGTGAGGGACTAGCGGGAGTCGGAGGTACGCAGTATTTT

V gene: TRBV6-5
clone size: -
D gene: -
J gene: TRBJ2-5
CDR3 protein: CASSYSGAVQYF
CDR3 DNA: TGTGCCAGCAGTTACTCGGGGGCTGTCCAATACTTC

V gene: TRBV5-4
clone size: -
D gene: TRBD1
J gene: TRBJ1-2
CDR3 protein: CASSFKGANYGYTF
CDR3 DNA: TGTGCCAGCAGCTTCAAGGGGGCAAACTATGGCTACACCTTC

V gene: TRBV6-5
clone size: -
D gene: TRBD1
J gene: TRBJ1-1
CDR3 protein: CASRLQGGTEAFF
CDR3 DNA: TGTGCCAGCAGATTACAGGGGGGGACTGAAGCTTTCTTT

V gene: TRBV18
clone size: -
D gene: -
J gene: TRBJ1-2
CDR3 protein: CASSPQVDSNYGYTF
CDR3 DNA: TGTGCCAGCTCACCACAAGTCGACTCCAACTATGGCTACACCTTC

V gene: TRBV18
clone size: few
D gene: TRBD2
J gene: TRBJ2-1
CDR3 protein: CASSPPSAGGGNEQFF
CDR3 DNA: TGTGCCAGCTCACCCCCTTCCGCGGGAGGGGGCAATGAGCAGTTCTTC